These 30 T cell receptor beta chains share one sample of origin, sequenced in a study of blood T cells in healthy people across ages. Primers used in a second PCR of roughly 6 to 12 cycles were a sample-barcoded 5' primer and a J-beta primer mix. TCRdb re-derived calls from the 5' RACE reads in MiXCR, one entry per CDR3 protein. The sample contains around 1.5 million distinct CDR3 sequences, roughly 45% of which appear only once. Specimen: blood. The receptor source for this set is a woman in her late teens or twenties in good health.

This chain joins TRBV21-1 and TRBJ2-1; the D call in the table, TRBD1, was not verified against the DNA. TRBV21-1 is flagged as a pseudogene. The CDR3 length is 17 residues. CDR3 protein: CASSKESGTGVYNEQFF. CDR3 DNA: TGTGCCAGCAGCAAAGAAAGTGGGACAGGGGTCTACAATGAGCAGTTCTTC.

V usage is TRBV28 and J usage is TRBJ2-3, with TRBD2 matching 10 bases. The ends lost 4 bases at V and 9 bases at J; junction bases unmatched: 13. Germline CDR1 reads MDHEN; CDR2 reads SYDVKM. The CDR3 runs to 16 residues. The CDR3 DNA reads TGTGCCAGCAGTTCGACTAGCGGGTCACCCCAGAGGACGCAGTATTTT. Its translation: CASSSTSGSPQRTQYF.

The V call is TRBV6-1, the J call TRBJ2-3; D not resolved. V was trimmed by 8 bases and J by 4 bases, leaving 7 bases between them. CDR3 length equals 11 residues. Germline lookup yields CDR1 MNHNS and CDR2 SASEGT. CDR3 amino acids: CASQYADTQYF. In DNA form, the CDR3 reads TGTGCCAGCCAGTATGCAGATACGCAGTATTTT.

J is TRBJ2-7 and V is TRBV4-2; D may be TRBD2 (6 bases). This CDR3 comprises 17 residues. The V end was cut by 1 base, the J end by 3 bases, with 19 bases between. Germline lookup yields CDR1 LGHNA and CDR2 YNFKEQ. The CDR3 sequence: CASSQGLVYGGGYEQYF. The DNA of the CDR3 is TGTGCCAGCAGCCAAGGGCTAGTTTATGGGGGAGGCTACGAGCAGTACTTC.

This chain joins TRBV5-1 and TRBJ2-3, with D unresolved. The CDR3 consists of 13 residues. Germline CDR1 reads SGHRS; CDR2 reads YFSETQ. V shed 4 bases and J shed 2 bases, with 8 bases lying between them. The CDR3 DNA sequence: TGCGCCAGCAGCAAAACTACCACAGATACGCAGTATTTT. The encoded protein is CASSKTTTDTQYF.

V gene TRBV5-1 combines with J gene TRBJ2-7; possible D gene TRBD1, 6 bases. Germline assignment: CDR1 SGHRS and CDR2 YFSETQ. The CDR3 runs 13 residues. The V end was cut by 4 bases, the J end by 7 bases, with 15 bases between. CDR3 sequence: CASSGGSINEQYF. The CDR3 DNA reads TGCGCCAGCAGCGGGGGCAGTATCAATGAGCAGTACTTC.

This clonotype came up a few times. This rearrangement joins TRBV12-3 or TRBV12-4 to TRBJ2-4, with 8 nucleotides matching TRBD2. The end of the DNA aligns better with TRBJ2-5, so the J call may be wrong. The CDR3 consists of 14 residues. CDR3 loop: CASSPTGTRETQYF. The CDR3 nucleotides read TGTGCCAGCAGCCCTACCGGGACTAGGGAGACCCAGTACTTC.

This clonotype was counted between two and nine times. The chain is built from TRBV12-3 or TRBV12-4 and TRBJ2-3, with 9 bases fitting TRBD2. V shed 6 bases, J shed 2 bases, and the junction held 12 bases outside the gene matches. This CDR3 spans 17 amino acids. CDR3 sequence reads: CASRKRASGDFTDTQYF. DNA for the CDR3: TGTGCCAGCAGGAAGAGGGCTAGCGGGGATTTCACAGATACGCAGTATTTT.

In this sample, this clonotype turned up once. CDR3 residues: CASSSPGQGADEQFF. The CDR3 DNA reads as TGTGCCAGCAGTTCCCCGGGACAGGGGGCCGATGAGCAGTTCTTC. The chain uses TRBV6-6 and TRBJ2-1, with 12 positions matching TRBD1. This CDR3 has 15 amino acids. Per germline, CDR1 MNHNY and CDR2 SVGAGI (reference sequence). Germline trimming cut 4 bases from V and 8 bases from J; bases unmatched to any gene: 6.

Only a few counts were recorded for this clonotype. The chain is built from TRBV6-1 and TRBJ2-7; maybe TRBD2 (6 bases). V was shortened by 3 bases and J by 5 bases, with 17 bases between the two germline ends. This CDR3 spans 15 amino acids. The germline V gene encodes CDR1 MNHNS and CDR2 SASEGT. The DNA of the CDR3 is TGTGCCAGCAGTGATTTGACGGGAGTTTCCCACGAGCAGTACTTC. This encodes CASSDLTGVSHEQYF.

This clonotype was seen a handful of times. J is TRBJ1-6 and V is TRBV6-6, with D perhaps TRBD1 (5 bases). CDR1 and CDR2 (germline): MNHNY, SVGAGI (reference sequence). The CDR3 has 17 residues. V was pared by 6 bases and J by 0 bases, with 15 bases between. Here the CDR3 reads CASSRRLRGSYNSPLHF. CDR3 DNA: TGTGCCAGCAGCCGCCGCCTTAGGGGCTCCTATAATTCACCCCTCCACTTT.

This clonotype was counted a few times. The CDR3 loop is CASGQNNEQFF. The CDR3 DNA reads as TGTGCCAGCGGACAAAACAATGAGCAGTTCTTC. This chain joins TRBV9 and TRBJ2-1; D is possibly TRBD1 (5 bases). The CDR3 covers 11 residues. The germline V gene encodes CDR1 SGDLS and CDR2 YYNGEE. Deletions cut 7 bases from V and 5 bases from J, with 7 bases between.

The chain has TRBV9 and TRBJ2-1; 9 bases fit TRBD2. The trim removed 0 bases at V and 6 bases at J, leaving 7 bases unmatched. CDR1 is SGDLS, CDR2 YYNGEE, per germline. CDR3 length equals 16 residues. CDR3 bases: TGTGCCAGCAGCGTAGTCGGGACTAGCTTTCCCAATGAGCAGTTCTTC. Translated, it gives CASSVVGTSFPNEQFF.

Only a few counts were recorded for this clonotype. The rearrangement links TRBV5-1 to TRBJ2-5; 11 nucleotides align to TRBD2. Trimming removed 0 bases from V and 0 bases from J; junction bases left unmatched: 4. Germline V gene data show CDR1 as SGHRS and CDR2 as YFSETQ. The CDR3 is 17 residues long. The CDR3 is CASSLEGLAEYQETQYF. The CDR3 bases are TGCGCCAGCAGCTTGGAGGGACTAGCGGAATACCAAGAGACCCAGTACTTC.

This clonotype was counted once. The J gene is TRBJ2-3, the V gene TRBV12-3 or TRBV12-4, with D perhaps matching TRBD2 (5 bases). The CDR3 covers 11 residues. Trimming pared 11 bases from V and 4 bases from J, leaving 10 bases between. CDR3 DNA: TGTGCCGCCCGTAGCGCAGATACGCAGTATTTT. It is translated as CAARSADTQYF.

In its sample, this clonotype was seen once. The J gene is TRBJ2-7, the V gene TRBV15; D is unclear. This CDR3 is 15 amino acids long. Trimming cost V 0 bases and J 7 bases, with 16 bases left between them. Germline-derived CDR1 and CDR2 are LNHNV and YYDKDF (reference sequence). The CDR3 spells CATSREKFTPREQYF. The CDR3 DNA reads TGTGCCACCAGCAGAGAGAAATTTACCCCGAGGGAGCAGTACTTC.

The V gene is TRBV20-1, the J gene TRBJ2-1, with TRBD2 as a possible D gene (7 bases). The end of the DNA is better explained by TRBJ2-7, so the J call may be wrong. This CDR3 is built from 13 residues. Germline V gene sequence: CDR1 DFQATT, CDR2 SNEGSKA (reference sequence). Here the CDR3 DNA reads TGCAAGGGACGGGGGGCGTTCTACAATGAGCAGTACTTC. It yields the protein CKGRGAFYNEQYF.

The rearrangement uses TRBV27 and TRBJ2-3; TRBD2 matches at 7 bases. The CDR3 consists of 16 residues. J was trimmed by 0 bases and V by 2 bases; bases with no gene match: 5. Germline CDR1 is MNHEY and CDR2 is SMNVEV (reference sequence). The CDR3 DNA sequence: TGTGCCAGCAGTTTACGGGGGGTAACTAGCACAGATACGCAGTATTTT. Its translation is CASSLRGVTSTDTQYF.

The chain couples TRBV2 to TRBJ1-3; D might be TRBD1 (5 bases). V was pared by 1 base and J by 2 bases, with 9 bases between. CDR3 length equals 15 residues. Germline CDR1 reads SNHLY; CDR2 reads FYNNEI. DNA for the CDR3: TGTGCCAGCAGTGAAGGGCAGGGAGCTGGAAACACCATATATTTT. Amino acids: CASSEGQGAGNTIYF.

The genes are TRBV2 and TRBJ2-4, with 7 bases aligning to TRBD1. Trimming cost V 6 bases and J 6 bases; bases outside gene matches: 5. This CDR3 region has 13 residues. The V gene's germline CDR1 is SNHLY and CDR2 FYNNEI. DNA of the CDR3: TGTGCCAGCAGGAGGGCAGGGGGAAACATTCAGTACTTC. It is translated as CASRRAGGNIQYF.

Only a few counts were recorded for this clonotype. The chain combines TRBV3-1 with TRBJ2-3; 7 nucleotides agree with TRBD2. Per germline, CDR1 LGHDT and CDR2 YNNKEL (reference sequence). This CDR3 region has 17 residues. V lost 4 bases and J lost 5; bases outside the gene matches: 15. The DNA for the CDR3 is TGTGCCAGCAGCCCATACCGACTAGCCACATTGGGAGATACGCAGTATTTT. Translated: CASSPYRLATLGDTQYF.

V gene TRBV2 combines with J gene TRBJ2-3; 14 bases are shared with TRBD2. The CDR3 runs to 16 residues. Germline V lookup: CDR1 SNHLY, CDR2 FYNNEI. The junction had 12 bases not matched to a gene; V was cut back by 6 bases and J by 10 bases. The CDR3 DNA reads as TGTGCCAGCAGCCCGAGGACTAGCGGGGGGAGCGATGCGCAGTATTTT. Protein: CASSPRTSGGSDAQYF.

This chain links TRBV5-5 with TRBJ2-1; maybe TRBD2 (5 bases). The germline V gene encodes CDR1 SGHKS and CDR2 YYEKEE (reference sequence). V lost 1 base to trimming and J lost 6 bases, with 14 bases between them. The CDR3 sequence is 15 residues long. In nucleotides, the CDR3 is TGTGCCAGCAGCTTGTCTAGCAGAGCCTTCAATGAGCAGTTCTTC. This codes for CASSLSSRAFNEQFF.

The chain's CDR3 is CASSVHDGRSGNTIYF. CDR3 DNA: TGTGCCAGCAGCGTTCACGACGGCCGCTCTGGAAACACCATATATTTT. The V and J genes are TRBV7-2 and TRBJ1-3; no reliable D call. V was cut by 5 bases and J by 0 bases, with 14 bases left in between. Germline V gene data show CDR1 as SGHTA and CDR2 as FQGNSA. The CDR3 length is 16 residues.

This sequence joins TRBV25-1 and TRBJ1-1, with a weak D call TRBD1 (6 bases). Looked up from germline, CDR1 is MGHDK and CDR2 is SYGVNS. V dropped 7 bases and J dropped 5 bases, with 14 bases sitting between them. The CDR3 totals 13 residues. The CDR3 loop is CASTGGASTEAFF. The CDR3 nucleotides read TGTGCCAGCACCGGGGGCGCGAGTACTGAAGCTTTCTTT.

This clonotype was picked up a small number of times. The chain couples TRBV10-3 to TRBJ1-2; TRBD1 matches at 9 bases. The germline gives CDR1 ENHRY, CDR2 SYGVKD. The CDR3 spans 14 residues. J lost 1 base, V lost 4 bases, and 1 base had no gene match. The DNA of the CDR3 is TGTGCCATCAGTGCGGACAGGGGTAACTATGGCTACACCTTC. It yields the protein CAISADRGNYGYTF.

The V gene is TRBV19, the J gene TRBJ2-5; D gene uncertain. The V gene's germline CDR1 is LNHDA and CDR2 SQIVND (reference sequence). The CDR3 spans 12 residues. The V and J ends lost 4 bases and 5 bases respectively, with 8 bases between them. CDR3 sequence reads: CASSNQKETQYF. In DNA, the CDR3 is TGTGCCAGTAGTAACCAGAAGGAGACCCAGTACTTC.

The chain carries TRBV12-3 or TRBV12-4 and TRBJ2-1; D might be TRBD2 (5 bases). The CDR3 runs 12 residues. The V end was cut by 3 bases, the J end by 15 bases, with 15 bases between. CDR3 in amino acids: CASSLRSGDRFF. Here the CDR3 DNA reads TGTGCCAGCAGTTTGAGGTCCGGGGATCGGTTCTTC.

V and J are TRBV20-1 and TRBJ2-7, with D possibly matching TRBD2 (6 bases). Trimming removed 1 base at V and 3 bases at J, with 16 bases between. Germline CDR1 is DFQATT and CDR2 is SNEGSKA (reference sequence). The length of the CDR3 is 15 residues. CDR3 coding DNA: TGCAGTGCTAGAGTACCCGGGACTGGAGGCTACGAGCAGTACTTC. Protein sequence: CSARVPGTGGYEQYF.

This clonotype was counted many times. V gene TRBV11-2 combines with J gene TRBJ2-7; possible D gene TRBD1, 6 bases. Looked up from germline, CDR1 is SGHAT and CDR2 is FQNNGV. The CDR3 has 15 residues. V lost 1 base and J 0 bases, leaving 10 bases between the germline ends. The CDR3 is CASSLVGQSSYEQYF. Written as DNA, the CDR3 is TGTGCCAGCAGCTTAGTAGGACAGAGCTCCTACGAGCAGTACTTC. The variable domain in full, with the rest retrieved from reference TRBV11-2 and TRBJ2-7, is EAGVAQSPRYKIIEKRQSVAFWCNPISGHATLYWYQQILGQGPKLLIQFQNNGVVDDSQLPKDRFSAERLKGVDSTLKIQPAKLEDSAVYLCASSLVGQSSYEQYFGPGTRLTVT.